This T cell receptor beta chain was captured by sequencing in a study of blood T cell repertoires in COVID-19. About the research overall: Acute-phase and convalescent COVID-19 samples originated in the United States, Italy and Spain.

TCRdb's table, derived via immunoSEQ multiplex PCR, lists solely in-frame clones and lacks some. Counted here are about 270,000 clones, over 75% occurring once; the ten biggest clones make up roughly 16%. V lost 5 bases, J lost 5 bases, and 11 bases stayed unmatched. CDR1 is SGHTS, CDR2 YDEGEE, per germline. This CDR3 contains 16 residues. Cohorts were assigned according to the clinical history that participants reported. The chain has TRBV5-8 and TRBJ2-5; 11 positions match TRBD2. The sequence came from a man between 18 and 29 years old who had recovered from COVID-19. Sequenced sample: PBMCs or T cells enriched from blood (not recorded which). This chain's CDR3 is CASSFLAGGPVETQYF. Written as DNA, the CDR3 is TGTGCCAGCAGTTTCCTAGCGGGGGGCCCGGTGGAGACCCAGTACTTC.